The next 20 T cell receptor beta chains were all read from a single sample in a study of shared clonotypes between healthy human individuals. Assay used: immunoSEQ multiplex PCR; TCRdb lists only in-frame clones, some missing. The sample has hundreds of thousands of clones, just over 90% seen once; the top ten hold 24%. Naivety among CD8 cells was defined by CD45RO negativity and positive CCR7 selection, thereby excluding terminally differentiated effector memory CD45RA+ cells. The sample was naive CD8+ T cells sorted from blood. The origin of the receptors is a man aged 30 to 45 in good health.

The V and J genes are TRBV11-2 and TRBJ2-5; 8 bases match TRBD2. The V and J ends lost 0 bases and 3 bases, in that order; junction bases with no gene match: 3. This CDR3 spans 15 amino acids. Germline CDR1 and CDR2: SGHAT and FQNNGV. CDR3 DNA sequence: TGTGCCAGCAGCTTAGATATTAGCGGGAAAGAGACCCAGTACTTC. It translates to CASSLDISGKETQYF. Full variable domain (missing parts from reference TRBV11-2 and TRBJ2-5): EAGVAQSPRYKIIEKRQSVAFWCNPISGHATLYWYQQILGQGPKLLIQFQNNGVVDDSQLPKDRFSAERLKGVDSTLKIQPAKLEDSAVYLCASSLDISGKETQYFGPGTRLLVL.

This clone was counted a single time. V is TRBV27 and J is TRBJ2-2, with 7 bases fitting TRBD2. CDR1 MNHEY and CDR2 SMNVEV come from the germline V gene (reference sequence). J was trimmed by 6 bases and V by 3 bases; bases with no gene match: 4. This CDR3 region has 14 residues. The CDR3 reads CASSFGTNPGELFF. CDR3 DNA sequence: TGTGCCAGCAGTTTTGGGACTAACCCCGGGGAGCTGTTTTTT.

V usage is TRBV29-1 and J usage is TRBJ2-2; 8 bases map to TRBD1. After removal of 0 bases from V and 5 bases from J, the junction contained 14 bases not matched to a gene. Germline V gene lookup returns CDR1 SQVTM and CDR2 ANQGSEA. The CDR3 has 18 residues. For the CDR3, the DNA is TGCAGCGTTGAAGAAGCTGGACAGGGTGCCTTAATTACCGGGGAGCTGTTTTTT. It specifies CSVEEAGQGALITGELFF.

This clone was detected only once. The chain has TRBV29-1 and TRBJ2-2; D is possibly TRBD2 (5 bases). The V end lost 5 bases, the J end lost 5 bases, and 9 bases lay between the germline ends. The CDR3 extends over 12 amino acids. Germline V lookup: CDR1 SQVTM, CDR2 ANQGSEA. In nucleotides, the CDR3 is TGCAGCGTTTATCCGGGAACCGGGGAGCTGTTTTTT. Protein product: CSVYPGTGELFF.

The genes are TRBV7-4 and TRBJ2-7; 8 nucleotides match TRBD1. The CDR3 has 15 residues. V was pared by 5 bases and J by 2 bases, with 8 bases of the junction left unmatched. Germline V CDR1 and CDR2: SGHVT, SQSDAQ. As DNA, the CDR3 is TGTGCCAGCAGCGTACCGGGACAGGCGCCCTACGAGCAGTACTTC. As protein: CASSVPGQAPYEQYF.

The chain uses TRBV5-1 and TRBJ1-1; possibly TRBD1 for D (6 bases). Germline CDR1 SGHRS, CDR2 YFSETQ. V lost 2 bases and J 1 base, leaving 12 bases between the germline ends. The CDR3 is 15 residues long. CDR3 DNA: TGCGCCAGCAGCTTCGCGGACAGCCCGAACACTGAAGCTTTCTTT. This codes for CASSFADSPNTEAFF.

The chain is built from TRBV7-2 and TRBJ2-3; TRBD2 matches 11 bases. The CDR3 runs 17 residues. Germline CDR1 reads SGHTA; CDR2 reads FQGNSA. The trim removed 3 bases at V and 3 bases at J, leaving 8 bases unmatched. The DNA for the CDR3 is TGTGCCAGCAGCTTCCCCACTAGCGGGAGCTGGACAGATACGCAGTATTTT. It codes for CASSFPTSGSWTDTQYF.

The V call is TRBV25-1, the J call TRBJ1-4; D is uncertain. The CDR3 length is 14 residues. Trimming shortened V by 6 bases and J by 4 bases, and 12 bases separated the two germline ends. Germline V gives CDR1 MGHDK, CDR2 SYGVNS. This CDR3 reads CASRLTQFNEKLFF. CDR3 in DNA: TGTGCCAGCAGGTTGACCCAATTTAATGAAAAACTGTTTTTT.

The chain is built from TRBV6-5 and TRBJ1-5; D is unresolved. The CDR3 contains 12 residues. Trimming pared 0 bases from V and 9 bases from J, leaving 6 bases between. In germline, CDR1 is MNHEY, CDR2 SVGAGI. CDR3 nucleotide sequence: TGTGCCAGCAGTTACTCTGGGTGGCCCCAGCATTTT. It yields the protein CASSYSGWPQHF.

The gene calls are TRBV7-6 and TRBJ2-7; D is perhaps TRBD1 (6 bases). The V end lost 5 bases, the J end lost 4 bases, and 15 bases lay between the germline ends. The CDR3 has 14 amino acids. Germline V CDR1 and CDR2: SGHVS, FNYEAQ. CDR3: CASSPEQGPYEQYF. The CDR3, as DNA: TGTGCCAGCAGCCCCGAGCAGGGGCCTTACGAGCAGTACTTC.

The rearrangement joins TRBV6-6 to TRBJ2-1; D unresolved. The CDR3 spans 12 residues. The germline V gene encodes CDR1 MNHNY and CDR2 SVGAGI (reference sequence). The V gene lost 2 bases and the J gene lost 4 bases, with 3 bases spanning the gap. CDR3 region: CASSYGYNEQFF. The CDR3 nucleotides read TGTGCCAGCAGTTACGGATACAATGAGCAGTTCTTC.

The V and J genes are TRBV5-1 and TRBJ2-1; D unresolved. The germline V and J ends were trimmed by 5 bases and 5 bases, with 11 bases remaining between them. The germline V gene encodes CDR1 SGHRS and CDR2 YFSETQ. The CDR3 is 13 amino acids. CDR3 bases: TGCGCCAGCAGATCCGCTGGGGACAATGAGCAGTTCTTC. Amino acid sequence: CASRSAGDNEQFF.

The chain links TRBV6-5 to TRBJ1-2, with D possibly TRBD1 on 6 matching bases. This CDR3 comprises 14 residues. V was clipped by 5 bases and J by 6 bases, with 16 bases between them. CDR1 MNHEY and CDR2 SVGAGI come from the germline V gene. The CDR3 sequence: CASSPLTGTNGYTF. The CDR3, as DNA: TGTGCCAGCAGTCCTCTGACCGGGACAAATGGCTACACCTTC.

The chain combines TRBV19 with TRBJ2-1; 9 bases fit TRBD2. Per the germline V gene, CDR1 is LNHDA and CDR2 is SQIVND (reference sequence). The CDR3 is made up of 14 amino acids. The V segment lost 5 bases and the J segment 6 bases; nucleotides outside the gene matches: 5. CDR3 nucleotides: TGTGCCAGTAGTGCGACTAGCGGAGCCAATGAGCAGTTCTTC. Residues: CASSATSGANEQFF.

The chain carries TRBV5-8 and TRBJ2-7; D remains unclear. Trimming pared 4 bases from V and 2 bases from J, leaving 10 bases between. The CDR3 extends over 13 amino acids. Germline V gene lookup returns CDR1 SGHTS and CDR2 YDEGEE. CDR3 sequence: CASSQGITYEQYF. The CDR3, as DNA: TGTGCCAGCAGCCAAGGAATAACCTACGAGCAGTACTTC.

To note about this clone: In the same sample, other DNA sequences code for this CDR3. The gene calls are TRBV5-1 and TRBJ2-3; TRBD1 agrees at 9 bases. CDR3 length: 14 amino acids. CDR1 and CDR2 from the germline V gene are SGHRS and YFSETQ. Trimming at V came to 3 bases and at J to 3 bases, leaving 2 bases not matched to a gene. CDR3: CASSSGQGTDTQYF. In nucleotides, the CDR3 is TGCGCCAGCAGCTCGGGACAGGGTACAGATACGCAGTATTTT. Variable domain in full (rest from reference TRBV5-1 and TRBJ2-3): KAGVTQTPRYLIKTRGQQVTLSCSPISGHRSVSWYQQTPGQGLQFLFEYFSETQRNKGNFPGRFSGRQFSNSRSEMNVSTLELGDSALYLCASSSGQGTDTQYFGPGTRLTVL.

V and J are TRBV5-5 and TRBJ1-5, with D maybe TRBD1 (6 bases). Germline V gene data show CDR1 as SGHKS and CDR2 as YYEKEE (reference sequence). CDR3 length: 15 amino acids. Trimming took 1 base from V and 3 from J, leaving 11 bases between them. The CDR3 DNA sequence: TGTGCCAGCAGCTTGTCGGGGGGCCCCAATCAGCCCCAGCATTTT. Its translation is CASSLSGGPNQPQHF.

The chain uses TRBV5-6 and TRBJ2-7, with TRBD1 as a possible D gene (5 bases). V lost 1 base and J lost 7, with 27 bases in between. In germline, CDR1 is SGHDT, CDR2 YYEEEE. This CDR3 spans 18 amino acids. The CDR3 sequence is CASSLLRPGHQGGREQYF. The CDR3 nucleotides read TGTGCCAGCAGCTTGCTTAGACCCGGCCATCAGGGTGGGCGGGAGCAGTACTTC.

This chain links TRBV9 with TRBJ2-7; 7 bases are shared with TRBD2. Germline loops: CDR1 SGDLS, CDR2 YYNGEE. CDR3 length: 15 residues. V lost 4 bases, J lost 0 bases, and 7 bases stayed unmatched. Written as DNA, the CDR3 is TGTGCCAGCAGCCCTAGCGGCTTGAGCTCCTACGAGCAGTACTTC. It translates to CASSPSGLSSYEQYF. The full variable domain, completed using reference TRBV9 and TRBJ2-7, is DSGVTQTPKHLITATGQRVTLRCSPRSGDLSVYWYQQSLDQGLQFLIQYYNGEERAKGNILERFSAQQFPDLHSELNLSSLELGDSALYFCASSPSGLSSYEQYFGPGTRLTVT.

The chain uses TRBV19 and TRBJ1-5; 9 nucleotides line up with TRBD1. This CDR3 is 19 amino acids long. Germline loops: CDR1 LNHDA, CDR2 SQIVND (reference sequence). J lost 0 bases, V lost 6 bases, and 15 bases had no gene match. CDR3 sequence reads: CASSEAPRDRAYSNQPQHF. The CDR3 nucleotides are TGTGCCAGTAGCGAAGCACCCCGGGACAGGGCCTATAGCAATCAGCCCCAGCATTTT.